This entry lists 16 T cell receptor beta chains sequenced from one sample in a study of T cell responses to AZD1222 COVID-19 vaccine. Sequencing used immunoSEQ multiplex PCR; TCRdb keeps in-frame clones, though not all of them. The table shows 90,000 to 110,000 clones, with around 90% occurring only once. This specimen consisted of peripheral blood, obtained on day 0 of MenACWY control vaccination. These receptor sequences come from an adult in good health.

In nucleotides, the CDR3 is TGTGCCATCAGTGATGGGGACAGGGGTAGGCAAGAGACCCAGTACTTC. Protein sequence: CAISDGDRGRQETQYF. V gene TRBV10-3 combines with J gene TRBJ2-5; 10 bases align to TRBD1. Unmatched junction bases numbered 6, after V lost 3 bases and J lost 2 bases. The germline V gene has CDR1 ENHRY and CDR2 SYGVKD. The CDR3 length is 16 residues.

The chain uses TRBV28 and TRBJ1-2, with D possibly matching TRBD1 (5 bases). CDR3 length: 12 residues. Germline-derived CDR1 and CDR2 are MDHEN and SYDVKM. V lost 3 bases, J lost 5 bases, and 7 bases lay in between. The CDR3 protein is CASSFKGYGYTF. The CDR3 coding sequence is TGTGCCAGCAGTTTTAAGGGGTATGGCTACACCTTC.

V gene TRBV4-1 combines with J gene TRBJ1-5, with 7 positions matching TRBD1. The CDR3 runs 16 residues. Germline loops: CDR1 MGHRA, CDR2 YSYEKL. Trimming removed 0 bases from V and 2 bases from J; junction bases left unmatched: 4. CDR3 nucleotides: TGCGCCAGCAGCCAAGATCCCACAGGGGGCAATCAGCCCCAGCATTTT. Its protein product is CASSQDPTGGNQPQHF.

The gene calls are TRBV7-2 and TRBJ1-5; D ambiguous. Trimming stripped 5 bases from V and 12 bases from J, with 14 bases between. Germline V lookup: CDR1 SGHTA, CDR2 FQGNSA. The CDR3 contains 12 residues. CDR3 loop: CASSLLGSFQHF. The CDR3 region has the DNA TGTGCCAGCAGCCTTCTCGGTAGTTTCCAGCATTTT.

The chain links TRBV27 to TRBJ1-4; D perhaps matches TRBD1 (6 bases). The CDR3 sequence is 14 residues long. The ends were cut back, 6 bases at V and 3 bases at J, with 11 bases in the middle. CDR1 is MNHEY and CDR2 is SMNVEV in the germline V gene (reference sequence). In nucleotides, the CDR3 is TGTGCCAGCAGGCGTACAGGGCCTAATGAAAAACTGTTTTTT. Amino acid sequence: CASRRTGPNEKLFF.

V gene TRBV5-1 combines with J gene TRBJ1-2; maybe TRBD1 (5 bases). The ends were cut back, 3 bases at V and 5 bases at J, with 17 bases in the middle. This CDR3 spans 15 amino acids. Germline-derived CDR1 and CDR2 are SGHRS and YFSETQ. In nucleotides, the CDR3 is TGCGCCAGCAGCTCGGGACGGGCTTCACCATATGGCTACACCTTC. Its translation: CASSSGRASPYGYTF.

The chain recombines TRBV3-1 (or the pseudogene TRBV3-2) with TRBJ1-4; D is perhaps TRBD1 (5 bases). V was shortened by 3 bases and J by 2 bases, with 16 bases between the two germline ends. This CDR3 contains 17 residues. Germline V lookup: CDR1 LGHDT, CDR2 YNNKEL (reference sequence). The CDR3 region has the DNA TGTGCCAGCAGCCAGGGGGGTAGGGTTCTGACTAATGAAAAACTGTTTTTT. Protein product: CASSQGGRVLTNEKLFF.

A note on this clone: Other DNA sequences within the sample encode an identical CDR3. The chain is built from TRBV7-2 and TRBJ1-5; D uncertain. CDR1 SGHTA and CDR2 FQGNSA come from the germline V gene. V lost 1 base to trimming and J lost 5 bases, with 6 bases between them. The CDR3 has 13 residues. The CDR3 protein is CASSLVGDQPQHF. The CDR3 DNA reads as TGTGCCAGCAGCTTAGTTGGGGATCAGCCCCAGCATTTT.

The chain employs TRBV7-2 and TRBJ1-5; D remains ambiguous. With 5 bases removed from V and 7 bases from J, the gap between germline ends came to 9 bases. The CDR3 consists of 12 residues. Germline values: CDR1 SGHTA, CDR2 FQGNSA. The chain's CDR3 is CASSPSGQPQHF. The CDR3 bases are TGTGCCAGCAGCCCCTCCGGGCAGCCCCAGCATTTT.

The rearrangement links TRBV28 to TRBJ1-2; 7 positions agree with TRBD1. This CDR3 contains 14 residues. Per the germline V gene, CDR1 is MDHEN and CDR2 is SYDVKM. J lost 8 bases, V lost 6 bases, and 12 bases had no gene match. The CDR3 region has the DNA TGTGCCAGCAGCCCTACACTGACAGGGCGCGGCTACACCTTC. Its translation: CASSPTLTGRGYTF.

The CDR3 DNA is TGTGCCAGCAGCCCGGGACTAGCGGACTACAATGAGCAGTTCTTC. As protein: CASSPGLADYNEQFF. The chain couples TRBV11-1 to TRBJ2-1; 11 positions agree with TRBD2. Looked up from germline, CDR1 is SGHAT and CDR2 is FQDESV (reference sequence). The CDR3 has 15 residues. V dropped 5 bases and J dropped 3; count of bases not matched to a gene: 3.

The chain carries TRBV5-1 and TRBJ2-7; D might be TRBD1 (6 bases). Trimming removed 0 bases from V and 2 bases from J, with 27 bases in between. This CDR3 comprises 20 residues. From germline, CDR1 is SGHRS and CDR2 YFSETQ. The CDR3 nucleotides read TGCGCCAGCAGCTTGGGGACACCCATTACCCTACAGGGCTCCCCCTACGAGCAGTACTTC. This sequence encodes CASSLGTPITLQGSPYEQYF.

This chain joins TRBV30 and TRBJ1-4, with D hard to call. This CDR3 comprises 11 residues. CDR1 GTSNPN and CDR2 SVGIG come from the germline V gene (reference sequence). The V gene lost 0 bases and the J gene lost 6 bases, with 2 bases spanning the gap. The CDR3 sequence: CAWSVDEKLFF. As DNA, the CDR3 is TGTGCCTGGAGTGTTGATGAAAAACTGTTTTTT.

This clone was seen once. The chain recombines TRBV3-1 (or the pseudogene TRBV3-2) with TRBJ1-2, with D perhaps matching TRBD1 (6 bases). The V end was cut by 1 base, the J end by 4 bases, with 16 bases between. CDR1 and CDR2 (germline): LGHDT, YNNKEL (reference sequence). This CDR3 comprises 16 residues. CDR3 loop: CASSQVVGGPSYGYTF. The DNA for the CDR3 is TGTGCCAGCAGCCAAGTTGTTGGGGGCCCCTCCTATGGCTACACCTTC.

The chain couples TRBV2 to TRBJ2-2, with D possibly TRBD2 on 6 matching bases. CDR3 length: 15 amino acids. The V end was cut by 6 bases, the J end by 6 bases, with 17 bases between. Germline loops: CDR1 SNHLY, CDR2 FYNNEI. The CDR3 here is CASRVSGVLAGELFF. The CDR3 region has the DNA TGTGCCAGCAGGGTGTCGGGGGTATTAGCCGGGGAGCTGTTTTTT.

The rearrangement uses TRBV28 and TRBJ2-7; D might be TRBD1 (6 bases). The germline V gene has CDR1 MDHEN and CDR2 SYDVKM. The CDR3 consists of 12 residues. V lost 3 bases, J lost 9 bases, and 12 bases lay in between. The CDR3 bases are TGTGCCAGCAGTTTTTTTGGGGGCGGGCAGTACTTC. It specifies CASSFFGGGQYF.